Listed below are T cell receptor beta chains from one sample, sequenced in a study of blood T cell repertoires in COVID-19. Here immunoSEQ multiplex PCR was the method, and the copy in TCRdb shows in-frame clones only, minus some. The sample records about 67,000 clones, 60% to 80% being singletons. Sequenced material: peripheral blood. All receptors derive from a woman in her sixties or seventies with acute or convalescent COVID-19. The conserved cysteine and the conserved F or W are not part of the CDR3 here. Fields, in order: V gene, CDR3 protein.

>TRBV5-6
ASSSPQGSGYGYT
>TRBV7-2
ASSFIPTGGITDTQY
>TRBV6-2/TRBV6-3
ASSYALGTGGSYEQY
>TRBV13
ASSLGLRQNANYGYT
>TRBV7-9
ASAWAGASTDTQY
>TRBV7-9
ASSLRVSGEKLF
>TRBV27
ASSLRTGDRYEQY
>TRBV14
ASSPLGVVQF
>TRBV3-1/TRBV3-2
ASSRGSSYEQY
>TRBV29-1
SAGQGMGYGYT
>TRBV6-5
ATHETGITEAF
>TRBV19
ASRIPGYDEQF
>TRBV3-1/TRBV3-2
ASSQEATTSRSGYT
>TRBV29-1
SVSPGQGLTGELF
>TRBV5-1
ASSLDGEAF
>TRBV3-1/TRBV3-2
ASSQDFKATGNQPQH
>TRBV25-1
ASSEWKTGPNTGELF
>TRBV14
ASSQLGFRENSPLH
>TRBV28
ASGTGPTEAF
>TRBV6-4
ASSTGTSGGTETQY